These 28 T cell receptor beta chains came from one sample sequenced in a study of shared clonotypes between healthy human individuals (dated by TCRdb to the early 2020s). The library was made by the immunoSEQ multiplex PCR assay. Sourced from immuneACCESS, this table was stored by TCRdb with only in-frame sequences that have V and J called. A share of the clones is absent; for the studies checked, an unresolved V gene accounts for under half, and the remainder has no known explanation. The sample table lists more than 1.2 million clones, roughly 98.5% of them with a count of one. The top ten hold approximately 0.4% of the sample. Sample: naive CD4+ T cells sorted from blood. The sample's cell subset or site label, decoded: CD45RA+ positively selected. The receptors stem from a man younger than 45 in good health.

This chain uses TRBV7-2 with TRBJ2-1; D might be TRBD2 (6 bases). The CDR3 totals 15 residues. V was cut by 1 base and J by 7 bases, with 14 bases left in between. Germline V gene lookup returns CDR1 SGHTA and CDR2 FQGNSA. The CDR3 nucleotides read TGTGCCAGCAGCTTAGGACTAGGGCCTGTAAATGAGCAGTTCTTC. Its translation: CASSLGLGPVNEQFF.

The chain couples TRBV4-1 to TRBJ1-3; D unclear. V was trimmed by 0 bases and J by 0 bases, leaving 6 bases between them. The CDR3 contains 15 residues. Germline CDR1 and CDR2: MGHRA and YSYEKL. CDR3 in DNA: TGCGCCAGCAGCCAAGAACAGTACTCTGGAAACACCATATATTTT. Its translation is CASSQEQYSGNTIYF.

The genes are TRBV18 and TRBJ1-1; tentatively, D is TRBD1 (6 bases). Germline CDR1 reads KGHSH; CDR2 reads LQKENI. The CDR3 runs 15 residues. The V gene lost 2 bases and the J gene lost 5 bases, with 15 bases spanning the gap. CDR3 residues: CASSPMRGRGTEAFF. The CDR3, as DNA: TGTGCCAGCTCACCAATGCGGGGGCGTGGGACTGAAGCTTTCTTT. Filled out from reference TRBV18 and TRBJ1-1, the complete variable domain reads NAGVMQNPRHLVRRRGQEARLRCSPMKGHSHVYWYRQLPEEGLKFMVYLQKENIIDESGMPKERFSAEFPKEGPSILRIQQVVRGDSAAYFCASSPMRGRGTEAFFGQGTRLTVV.

This clone was picked up one time. This chain connects TRBV5-5 to TRBJ2-2, with 10 bases lining up with TRBD2. After removal of 6 bases from V and 4 bases from J, the junction contained 15 bases not matched to a gene. The CDR3 extends over 18 amino acids. Germline-derived CDR1 and CDR2 are SGHKS and YYEKEE (reference sequence). The CDR3: CASTYRASGSVGTGELFF. The CDR3 region has the DNA TGTGCCAGCACTTATCGGGCTAGCGGGAGCGTGGGCACCGGGGAGCTGTTTTTT.

This clone was counted a single time. The chain recombines TRBV5-1 with TRBJ2-7, with D maybe TRBD1 (6 bases). V dropped 0 bases and J dropped 4 bases, with 14 bases sitting between them. The CDR3 totals 15 residues. Germline lookup yields CDR1 SGHRS and CDR2 YFSETQ. The CDR3 bases are TGCGCCAGCAGCTTGGGGGACAAGATCAATTACGAGCAGTACTTC. Its translation: CASSLGDKINYEQYF.

Only one count was recorded for this clone. V gene TRBV28 combines with J gene TRBJ1-2; D is unresolved. Looked up from germline, CDR1 is MDHEN and CDR2 is SYDVKM. Trimming stripped 2 bases from V and 5 bases from J, with 12 bases between. The CDR3 extends over 14 amino acids. This CDR3 reads CASSLQDREYGYTF. The CDR3 DNA reads as TGTGCCAGCAGTTTACAGGATCGGGAATATGGCTACACCTTC.

The rearrangement joins TRBV19 to TRBJ2-3; 9 positions agree with TRBD2. The V gene end was trimmed by 3 bases and the J gene end by 5 bases; junction bases not matched to a gene: 12. In germline, CDR1 is LNHDA, CDR2 SQIVND (reference sequence). CDR3 length: 17 amino acids. The CDR3 region is CASSIRSISGRGDTQYF. The DNA of the CDR3 is TGTGCCAGTAGTATCAGGAGCATTAGCGGGAGAGGAGATACGCAGTATTTT.

The genes are TRBV5-1 and TRBJ1-3; the D is unclear. CDR1 SGHRS and CDR2 YFSETQ come from the germline V gene. CDR3 length: 15 amino acids. The V gene lost 0 bases and the J gene lost 0 bases, with 7 bases spanning the gap. In nucleotides, the CDR3 is TGCGCCAGCAGCTTGGCCGTCAGCTCTGGAAACACCATATATTTT. It encodes CASSLAVSSGNTIYF. Full variable domain (remainder filled in from reference TRBV5-1 and TRBJ1-3): KAGVTQTPRYLIKTRGQQVTLSCSPISGHRSVSWYQQTPGQGLQFLFEYFSETQRNKGNFPGRFSGRQFSNSRSEMNVSTLELGDSALYLCASSLAVSSGNTIYFGEGSWLTVV.

The chain is built from TRBV5-4 and TRBJ1-5, with D possibly TRBD1 on 6 matching bases. V was cut by 2 bases and J by 5 bases, with 11 bases left in between. From germline, CDR1 is SGHNT and CDR2 YYREEE (reference sequence). The CDR3 spans 14 residues. CDR3 protein: CASSFGGLDQPQHF. For the CDR3, the DNA is TGTGCCAGCAGCTTCGGGGGGCTGGATCAGCCCCAGCATTTT.

The CDR3 DNA follows: TGCAGCGTCCGGGGGGGACGGAAAGACACCGGGGAGCTGTTTTTT. It translates to CSVRGGRKDTGELFF. The V call is TRBV29-1, the J call TRBJ2-2; 8 nucleotides match TRBD2. CDR1 is SQVTM, CDR2 ANQGSEA, per germline. V shed 6 bases and J 3 bases; nucleotides not matched to a gene: 9. The CDR3 consists of 15 residues.

The chain recombines TRBV2 with TRBJ2-7; D is tentatively TRBD1 or TRBD2 (5 bases each). V was trimmed by 7 bases and J by 4 bases, leaving 17 bases between them. This CDR3 region has 14 residues. Germline CDR1 and CDR2: SNHLY and FYNNEI. DNA of the CDR3: TGTGCCAGCAACCAGAGGGGATTGACTTACGAGCAGTACTTC. The encoded protein is CASNQRGLTYEQYF.

CDR3 sequence reads: CASSYSTSGSLEQYF. CDR3 bases: TGTGCCAGCAGTTATTCGACTAGCGGGAGTCTCGAGCAGTACTTC. The rearrangement joins TRBV6-5 to TRBJ2-7, with TRBD2 identical over 12 bases. V dropped 3 bases and J dropped 6; count of bases not matched to a gene: 6. Germline CDR1 MNHEY, CDR2 SVGAGI. There are 15 residues in the CDR3.

The rearrangement joins TRBV29-1 to TRBJ1-2; no reliable D call. Between the trimmed V and J ends, which lost 5 bases and 2 bases, there was a span of 12 bases. The CDR3 is made up of 13 amino acids. Germline V lookup: CDR1 SQVTM, CDR2 ANQGSEA. CDR3 coding DNA: TGCAGCGTTCAGGATTTCCTCAACTATGGCTACACCTTC. Its protein is CSVQDFLNYGYTF.

The J gene is TRBJ2-3, the V gene TRBV7-2; D is perhaps TRBD1 (5 bases). The V gene lost 7 bases and the J gene lost 1 base, with 21 bases spanning the gap. CDR1 SGHTA and CDR2 FQGNSA come from the germline V gene. The CDR3 contains 17 residues. Here the CDR3 DNA reads TGTGCCAGCAACAAGCCCGCCAGGGTTCTAGGCACAGATACGCAGTATTTT. Encoded protein: CASNKPARVLGTDTQYF.

This clone was counted a single time. The chain links TRBV18 to TRBJ2-7; D gene uncertain. The CDR3 contains 11 residues. V was pared by 3 bases and J by 4 bases, with 4 bases between. Germline loops: CDR1 KGHSH, CDR2 LQKENI. Written as DNA, the CDR3 is TGTGCCAGCTCACCGGAATACGAGCAGTACTTC. Protein sequence: CASSPEYEQYF.

The chain employs TRBV11-3 and TRBJ2-3; D is perhaps TRBD2 (6 bases). V was pared by 3 bases and J by 5 bases, with 9 bases between. Germline lookup yields CDR1 SGHNT and CDR2 YENEEA. CDR3 size: 13 residues. The CDR3 nucleotides read TGTGCCAGCAGCTTGTCGGGAGAAGATACGCAGTATTTT. Encoded protein: CASSLSGEDTQYF.

The chain combines TRBV14 with TRBJ2-1; TRBD2 matches at 15 bases. The ends lost 4 bases at V and 2 bases at J; junction bases unmatched: 6. Germline V gives CDR1 SGHDN, CDR2 FVKESK. CDR3 length: 18 amino acids. CDR3 region: CASSRGTSGRLTYNEQFF. CDR3 in DNA: TGTGCCAGCAGCCGGGGGACTAGCGGGAGGCTAACCTACAATGAGCAGTTCTTC.

The chain has TRBV15 and TRBJ2-7, with unresolved D. Germline CDR1 reads LNHNV; CDR2 reads YYDKDF (reference sequence). V lost 2 bases and J 3 bases, leaving 8 bases between the germline ends. The length of the CDR3 is 13 residues. CDR3 DNA: TGTGCCACCAGCAGAAGACACCGCTACGAGCAGTACTTC. Its protein is CATSRRHRYEQYF.

In its sample, this clone was seen once. V usage is TRBV5-6 and J usage is TRBJ2-3, with 9 bases aligning to TRBD2. Germline trimming cut 4 bases from V and 1 base from J; bases unmatched to any gene: 7. Germline assignment: CDR1 SGHDT and CDR2 YYEEEE. The CDR3 has 16 amino acids. In DNA form, the CDR3 reads TGTGCCAGCAGCACCTTAGCGGGAGTGGGCACAGATACGCAGTATTTT. It encodes CASSTLAGVGTDTQYF. The complete variable domain, with remaining parts taken from reference TRBV5-6 and TRBJ2-3, reads DAGVTQSPTHLIKTRGQQVTLRCSPKSGHDTVSWYQQALGQGPQFIFQYYEEEERQRGNFPDRFSGHQFPNYSSELNVNALLLGDSALYLCASSTLAGVGTDTQYFGPGTRLTVL.

The chain is built from TRBV7-2 and TRBJ1-2, with D maybe TRBD1 (5 bases). V lost 2 bases, J lost 5 bases, and 18 bases lay in between. CDR1 and CDR2 (germline): SGHTA, FQGNSA. The CDR3 spans 16 residues. Written as DNA, the CDR3 is TGTGCCAGCAGCTTAACGGGGACCAAATCCCTTTATGGCTACACCTTC. Residues: CASSLTGTKSLYGYTF. Supplemented by reference TRBV7-2 and TRBJ1-2, the full variable domain reads GAGVSQSPSNKVTEKGKDVELRCDPISGHTALYWYRQSLGQGLEFLIYFQGNSAPDKSGLPSDRFSAERTGGSVSTLTIQRTQQEDSAVYLCASSLTGTKSLYGYTFGSGTRLTVV.

This chain connects TRBV7-9 to TRBJ2-2; 9 bases agree with TRBD2. The CDR3 extends over 16 amino acids. Germline lookup yields CDR1 SEHNR and CDR2 FQNEAQ (reference sequence). The V segment lost 5 bases and the J segment 2 bases; nucleotides outside the gene matches: 6. In DNA form, the CDR3 reads TGTGCCAGCAGCCTCCTAGCGGGAACAAACACCGGGGAGCTGTTTTTT. This sequence encodes CASSLLAGTNTGELFF.

This sequence joins TRBV6-5 and TRBJ1-1; a possible D gene is TRBD1 (5 bases). This CDR3 has 13 amino acids. The ends were cut back, 6 bases at V and 4 bases at J, with 12 bases in the middle. CDR1 is MNHEY, CDR2 SVGAGI, per germline. CDR3 region: CASRYGTVTEAFF. CDR3 coding DNA: TGTGCCAGCAGGTACGGGACGGTCACTGAAGCTTTCTTT.

The chain employs TRBV5-1 and TRBJ2-1; no firm D call. Trimming left V 7 bases short and J 6 bases short, with 14 bases between. Germline assignment: CDR1 SGHRS and CDR2 YFSETQ. CDR3 length: 13 residues. CDR3 protein: CASSLSVGNEQFF. Written as DNA, the CDR3 is TGCGCCAGCTCCCTGTCCGTCGGCAATGAGCAGTTCTTC.

This sequence joins TRBV7-6 and TRBJ2-3, with 8 bases lining up with TRBD1. The V gene's germline CDR1 is SGHVS and CDR2 FNYEAQ. The CDR3 covers 15 residues. V shed 2 bases, J shed 4 bases, and the junction held 5 bases outside the gene matches. CDR3: CASSLRTGNPDTQYF. In nucleotides, the CDR3 is TGTGCCAGCAGCTTAAGGACAGGGAATCCAGATACGCAGTATTTT.

V and J are TRBV9 and TRBJ1-2; D is possibly TRBD1 (5 bases). CDR1 is SGDLS, CDR2 YYNGEE, per germline. The V gene lost 2 bases and the J gene lost 6 bases, with 11 bases spanning the gap. CDR3 length: 13 residues. The CDR3 loop is CASSVPGRDGYTF. CDR3 coding DNA: TGTGCCAGCAGCGTGCCGGGACGGGATGGCTACACCTTC.

This clone was seen a single time. The V call is TRBV5-4, the J call TRBJ1-1, with a tentative D call TRBD1 (6 bases). The V and J ends lost 0 bases and 11 bases respectively, with 17 bases between them. This CDR3 is 14 amino acids long. The germline gives CDR1 SGHNT, CDR2 YYREEE (reference sequence). The CDR3 protein is CASSLEQGRMGAFF. The CDR3, as DNA: TGTGCCAGCAGCTTGGAACAGGGTCGTATGGGCGCTTTCTTT.

Worth noting for this clone: The sample has other DNA sequences that encode this CDR3 too. The gene calls are TRBV9 and TRBJ2-6, with a weak D call TRBD2 (6 bases). The CDR3 is made up of 15 amino acids. Germline CDR1 is SGDLS and CDR2 is YYNGEE. Deletions cut 2 bases from V and 1 base from J, with 7 bases between. DNA of the CDR3: TGTGCCAGCAGCGTCGCGGGGTCTGGGGCCAACGTCCTGACTTTC. Encoded protein: CASSVAGSGANVLTF.

The CDR3 loop is CASSLISGSMGGTQYF. The CDR3 bases are TGTGCCAGCAGTTTAATTAGCGGGAGCATGGGTGGGACCCAGTACTTC. The rearrangement uses TRBV28 and TRBJ2-5, with 9 bases matching TRBD2. In germline, CDR1 is MDHEN, CDR2 SYDVKM. The CDR3 has 16 amino acids. The trim removed 2 bases at V and 7 bases at J, leaving 11 bases unmatched. Full variable domain (missing parts from reference TRBV28 and TRBJ2-5): DVKVTQSSRYLVKRTGEKVFLECVQDMDHENMFWYRQDPGLGLRLIYFSYDVKMKEKGDIPEGYSVSREKKERFSLILESASTNQTSMYLCASSLISGSMGGTQYFGPGTRLLVL.